The 5 T cell receptor beta chains reported below all come from one sample, sequenced in a study of blood T cell repertoires in COVID-19. TCRdb's copy holds only in-frame clones and misses some; the assay was immunoSEQ multiplex PCR. The sample comprises around 150,000 clones, approximately 88% of which are singletons, and about 10% rests with the top ten. The sample taken for sequencing was peripheral blood. These TCRs come from an elderly woman with active or convalescent COVID-19.

This clone was seen a few times. This chain uses TRBV27 with TRBJ1-4; 7 nucleotides match TRBD1. The J segment lost 4 bases and the V segment lost 6 bases, leaving 5 bases of the junction unmatched. The CDR3 contains 14 residues. Germline V lookup: CDR1 MNHEY, CDR2 SMNVEV (reference sequence). The DNA for the CDR3 is TGTGCCAGCAGCCCGGGACAGAATAATGAAAAACTGTTTTTT. It translates to CASSPGQNNEKLFF.

This rearrangement joins TRBV18 to TRBJ2-2; 7 bases agree with TRBD2. This CDR3 region has 18 residues. In germline, CDR1 is KGHSH, CDR2 LQKENI. The trim removed 3 bases at V and 2 bases at J, leaving 12 bases unmatched. As DNA, the CDR3 is TGTGCCAGCTCACCCACTCGGGGAGGGAGAAGAAACACCGGGGAGCTGTTTTTT. As protein: CASSPTRGGRRNTGELFF.

V gene TRBV11-2 combines with J gene TRBJ2-2, with 7 nucleotides matching TRBD1. Germline V gene data show CDR1 as SGHAT and CDR2 as FQNNGV. The V gene end was trimmed by 6 bases and the J gene end by 5 bases; junction bases not matched to a gene: 9. This CDR3 has 15 residues. The CDR3 loop is CASRWDRGRTGELFF. DNA for the CDR3: TGTGCCAGCAGATGGGACAGAGGGAGAACCGGGGAGCTGTTTTTT.

The chain links TRBV30 to TRBJ2-2, with TRBD1 matching 11 bases. Per germline, CDR1 GTSNPN and CDR2 SVGIG (reference sequence). The CDR3 sequence is 14 residues long. Unmatched junction bases numbered 5, after V lost 7 bases and J lost 4 bases. CDR3 sequence: CALRGTGGTGELFF. The CDR3 DNA is TGTGCCTTGCGTGGGACAGGGGGCACCGGGGAGCTGTTTTTT. The whole variable domain, filled in from reference TRBV30 and TRBJ2-2, reads SQTIHQWPATLVQPVGSPLSLECTVEGTSNPNLYWYRQAAGRGLQLLFYSVGIGQISSEVPQNLSASRPQDRQFILSSKKLLLSDSGFYLCALRGTGGTGELFFGEGSRLTVL.

The chain has TRBV10-3 and TRBJ1-5, with D hard to call. Germline V gene lookup returns CDR1 ENHRY and CDR2 SYGVKD. The CDR3 is 14 amino acids. Trimming took 4 bases from V and 3 from J, leaving 10 bases between them. The CDR3 DNA reads TGTGCCATCAGTGCGGGTTTGGACAATCAGCCCCAGCATTTT. It codes for CAISAGLDNQPQHF.